Sequencing of this TCR beta chain was carried out in a study of blood T cell repertoires in COVID-19. Study as a whole: PBMCs, B-cell-depleted T cells, or T cells provided the cDNA or gDNA that made up the material.

The CDR3 totals 13 residues. Germline CDR1 reads LNHNV; CDR2 reads YYDKDF (reference sequence). Trimming removed 0 bases at V and 5 bases at J, with 4 bases between. Concerning this clone: Within the sample, other DNA sequences also encode this same CDR3.

Measured with immunoSEQ multiplex PCR; TCRdb has only the in-frame clones, and not every one. This table has 200,000 to 250,000 clones, about 87% appearing once. The cohort comprised adults aged about 18 to 89 years residing in under 25 US areas. Resolution of symptoms, clearance, or two negative PCRs was present in recovered Cohort 3 donors. The source material was PBMCs or T cells enriched from blood (not recorded which). This chain uses TRBV15 with TRBJ2-2; no reliable D call. This sequence was found in a woman aged 50 to 60 who had recovered from COVID-19. The CDR3 coding sequence is TGTGCCACCAGCAGAGATCTAACCGGGGAGCTGTTTTTT. The encoded protein is CATSRDLTGELFF.